This T cell receptor beta chain was sequenced in a study of blood T cell repertoires in COVID-19. About the study: Acute-phase and convalescent COVID-19 samples originated in the United States, Italy and Spain.

Germline values: CDR1 SEHNR, CDR2 FQNEAQ (reference sequence). This CDR3 is built from 11 residues. J gave up 15 bases and V 4 bases, and 6 bases lay outside the gene matches. The data were produced by immunoSEQ multiplex PCR, yet TCRdb's version contains in-frame clones alone and is incomplete. The data show over 15,000 clones, with 70% to 90% seen just once and roughly 24% held by the top ten. The sequenced sample was peripheral blood. This TCR was recovered from a man between 60 and 75 years old with acute or convalescent COVID-19. The chain combines TRBV7-9 with TRBJ2-1; the match to TRBD1 covers 7 bases. The CDR3 nucleotides read TGTGCCAGCAGCTACGGGACAGATGCGTTCTTC. Translation: CASSYGTDAFF.